The text below deals with one TCR beta chain. Its antigen is currently unknown. This entry comes from a study of T cells after yellow fever vaccination. Across the study: With SMART-Seq v4 Ultra Low Input, the fractions containing low cell numbers were prepared. Overall study findings and caveats: Booster sampling recovered most clones from primary vaccination (under 98% CD4, approximately 88% CD8). Weaker, the secondary response peaked sooner, at day 5 versus 15.

J lost 0 bases, V lost 6 bases, and 7 bases had no gene match. The CDR3 has 16 amino acids. Germline V gene lookup returns CDR1 DFQATT and CDR2 SNEGSKA (reference sequence). 5'RACE template switching generated TCR cDNA, adding a universal primer site and UMIs. One entry per CDR3 protein results from TCRdb running MiXCR on the 5' RACE reads. The sample lists under 90,000 distinct CDR3 sequences; over 6% were seen once. This specimen was CD8+ T cells sorted from PBMCs, taken about 49 days after the first yellow fever vaccination. This chain uses TRBV20-1 with TRBJ1-6, with 8 bases matching TRBD1. The receptor's source is a man between 18 and 29 years old who received the YFV17D yellow fever vaccine. The CDR3 here is CSAQTGVFSYNSPLHF. DNA for the CDR3: TGCAGTGCGCAGACAGGGGTTTTCTCCTATAATTCACCCCTCCACTTT.